These 23 T cell receptor beta chains were sequenced from one sample in a study of CXCR3-negative and CXCR3-positive naive CD8 T cells. UMI-tagged TRB cDNA libraries were built via 5' RACE. TCRdb reanalyzed the 5' RACE reads, giving one entry per CDR3 protein sequence and no DNA. This sample's table has 5,000 to 6,500 distinct CDR3 sequences. Specimen: naive CXCR3- CD8+ T cells from blood. Subset here: CD45RO-CCR7+CD27+CD95- naive CD8+ T cells lacking CXCR3 (TNR3-). The source of these receptors is a human donor in good health. Some clones in this sample may be carry-over from other donors' samples.

The chain has TRBV29-1 and TRBJ1-2. The CDR3 totals 11 residues. CDR1 and CDR2 (germline): SQVTM, ANQGSEA. The CDR3 sequence: CSVDASYGYTF.

Frequency places this clonotype as medium-sized. This chain joins TRBV20-1 and TRBJ2-7; TCRdb lists TRBD1, though no DNA is available to test this call. Per the germline V gene, CDR1 is DFQATT and CDR2 is SNEGSKA (reference sequence). The length of the CDR3 is 12 residues. Here the CDR3 reads CSAGGQTGEQYF.

The chain carries TRBV27 and TRBJ2-7. CDR3 length equals 11 residues. The germline V gene has CDR1 MNHEY and CDR2 SMNVEV (reference sequence). CDR3 residues: CASAATGEQYF.

Considering frequency, this clonotype is medium-sized. Here the CDR3 reads CASQSSGDEGYEQYF. J is TRBJ2-7 and V is TRBV12-3 or TRBV12-4; TCRdb's D call, TRBD1, is unchecked because there is no DNA. This CDR3 region has 15 residues.

V gene TRBV7-9 combines with J gene TRBJ2-5; TCRdb's D call of TRBD1 is untestable without DNA. The CDR3 is 14 residues long. The V gene's germline CDR1 is SEHNR and CDR2 FQNEAQ (reference sequence). The CDR3 here is CASSLTGQEETQYF.

J is TRBJ1-1 and V is TRBV5-1; TCRdb returns TRBD1, unconfirmable since there is no DNA. The length of the CDR3 is 15 residues. The germline V gene encodes CDR1 SGHRS and CDR2 YFSETQ. The CDR3: CASSFRTGGSTEAFF.

This rearrangement joins TRBV6-6 to TRBJ2-3; TCRdb lists TRBD1, though no DNA is available to test this call. The CDR3 totals 15 residues. CDR1 MNHNY and CDR2 SVGAGI come from the germline V gene (reference sequence). The CDR3 here is CASSSLGLPQDTQYF.

This clonotype is medium-sized by frequency. The chain combines TRBV27 with TRBJ1-5; the D call of TRBD1 rests on TCRdb alone, since no DNA is present to check it. This CDR3 contains 14 residues. The germline gives CDR1 MNHEY, CDR2 SMNVEV (reference sequence). CDR3: CASSPGTVNQPQHF.

Measured by frequency, this clonotype is medium-sized. The genes are TRBV29-1 and TRBJ2-2; the TRBD1 assignment by TCRdb is unverifiable without DNA. The CDR3 extends over 12 amino acids. Germline assignment: CDR1 SQVTM and CDR2 ANQGSEA. The CDR3 is CGTGGWTGELFF.

The chain recombines TRBV4-1 with TRBJ1-1; TCRdb returns TRBD1, unconfirmable since there is no DNA. The CDR3 is made up of 14 amino acids. Germline-derived CDR1 and CDR2 are MGHRA and YSYEKL. The CDR3: CASSQVGRGAEAFF.

Measured by frequency, this clonotype is medium-sized. The chain combines TRBV5-5 with TRBJ1-5; the TRBD1 assignment by TCRdb is unverifiable without DNA. In germline, CDR1 is SGHKS, CDR2 YYEKEE (reference sequence). The CDR3 runs 17 residues. The CDR3 protein is CASSLEWGTVNNQPQHF.

V usage is TRBV12-3 or TRBV12-4 and J usage is TRBJ1-1. The CDR3 covers 15 residues. The CDR3: CASSFWGKRGNEAFF.

The chain couples TRBV3-1 to TRBJ2-1; without DNA, the TCRdb call of TRBD1 cannot be checked. This CDR3 is 15 amino acids long. Per the germline V gene, CDR1 is LGHDT and CDR2 is YNNKEL (reference sequence). The CDR3 region is CASSQDDGGRDEQFF.

This clonotype is deemed medium-sized (0.01 to 0.1%) by its frequency. This CDR3 is CSVTGSGQGNEQYF. The chain combines TRBV29-1 with TRBJ2-7; without DNA, the TCRdb call of TRBD1 cannot be checked. The length of the CDR3 is 14 residues. Germline CDR1 SQVTM, CDR2 ANQGSEA.

This clonotype shows up as medium-sized (0.01 to 0.1%) by frequency. The chain couples TRBV9 to TRBJ1-6; with no DNA, the TCRdb D assignment of TRBD1 cannot be verified. Germline CDR1 is SGDLS and CDR2 is YYNGEE. This CDR3 is built from 15 residues. The CDR3 loop is CASGGGAVINSPLHF.

Considering frequency, this clonotype is medium-sized (0.01 to 0.1%). CDR3 sequence reads: CASTEGPSSFWTQYF. V gene TRBV7-3 combines with J gene TRBJ2-5; TCRdb calls TRBD2, which cannot be checked without DNA. CDR1 SGHTA and CDR2 FQGTGA come from the germline V gene. This CDR3 spans 15 amino acids.

Measured by frequency, this clonotype is medium-sized. The genes are TRBV3-1 and TRBJ1-4; there is no DNA to check the TCRdb D call of TRBD1. There are 17 residues in the CDR3. CDR1 and CDR2 from the germline V gene are LGHDT and YNNKEL (reference sequence). Here the CDR3 reads CASSQAFVEGIDEKLFF.

Judged by frequency, this clonotype is medium-sized (0.01 to 0.1%). This chain connects TRBV27 to TRBJ2-1; TCRdb reports TRBD2, a call that lacks DNA to check it against. Germline V gives CDR1 MNHEY, CDR2 SMNVEV (reference sequence). The CDR3 consists of 15 residues. CDR3: CASSAGTSGYNEQFF.

This clonotype shows up as large by frequency. The V gene is TRBV6-1, the J gene TRBJ2-3; TCRdb outputs TRBD2, but without DNA this stays unchecked. This CDR3 is built from 17 residues. Looked up from germline, CDR1 is MNHNS and CDR2 is SASEGT. The chain's CDR3 is CASSVYRTSGSTDTQYF.

According to its frequency, this clonotype is medium-sized (0.01 to 0.1%). The V gene is TRBV20-1, the J gene TRBJ1-2; as DNA is missing, the TRBD1 call by TCRdb cannot be tested. In germline, CDR1 is DFQATT, CDR2 SNEGSKA (reference sequence). This CDR3 is built from 17 residues. The CDR3 loop is CSARDRDRGSLNYGYTF.

J is TRBJ2-3 and V is TRBV9; checking the TCRdb D call of TRBD2 is not possible without DNA. The CDR3 loop spans 11 amino acids. In germline, CDR1 is SGDLS, CDR2 YYNGEE. The CDR3 region is CASSGRDTQYF.

The chain employs TRBV7-2 and TRBJ2-3. CDR1 is SGHTA and CDR2 is FQGNSA in the germline V gene. This CDR3 has 15 residues. CDR3 region: CASSLGWQFTDTQYF.

This clonotype is labeled medium-sized based on frequency. This chain joins TRBV10-3 and TRBJ2-7; TCRdb calls TRBD1, which cannot be checked without DNA. CDR3 length: 17 residues. Per germline, CDR1 ENHRY and CDR2 SYGVKD. The CDR3 sequence is CAITNRQGLTSSYEQYF.